The 18 T cell receptor beta chains below come from one sample, sequenced in a study of T-cell reconstitution after alpha-beta-depleted transplantation in children. Preparation of the TCRbeta library was carried out with unique molecular identifiers. TCRdb redid the calling of the PCR reads with MiXCR, one entry per CDR3 protein. In the table there are roughly 790,000 distinct CDR3 sequences, 16% of which are singletons. The input for sequencing was PBMCs, mostly from graft donor cells, taken 360 days after TCRalphabeta/CD19-depleted stem cell transplant. These receptors originate from a male patient younger than 18 who had a stem cell transplant for acute lymphoblastic leukemia, so the T cells may come from the graft donor.

This clonotype was observed a few times. The chain employs TRBV6-5 and TRBJ1-5; D not certain. The germline V and J ends were trimmed by 5 bases and 5 bases, with 16 bases remaining between them. The CDR3 is made up of 15 amino acids. Germline V CDR1 and CDR2: MNHEY, SVGAGI. DNA for the CDR3: TGTGCCAGCAGTACCCGACACCCGGGCGATCAGCCCCAGCATTTT. The encoded protein is CASSTRHPGDQPQHF.

This clonotype was seen repeatedly, ten times or more. This chain uses TRBV7-9 with TRBJ2-7, with D possibly being TRBD2 (5 bases). This CDR3 comprises 14 residues. Trimming cost V 5 bases and J 0 bases, with 11 bases left between them. Germline V CDR1 and CDR2: SEHNR, FQNEAQ (reference sequence). The CDR3 loop is CASSPNRDSYEQYF. DNA of the CDR3: TGTGCCAGCAGCCCAAACCGGGACTCCTACGAGCAGTACTTC.

Only a few counts were recorded for this clonotype. The chain has TRBV13 and TRBJ2-1, with TRBD2 matching 8 bases. The V and J ends lost 1 base and 0 bases, in that order; junction bases with no gene match: 8. Germline loops: CDR1 PRHDT, CDR2 FYEKMQ (reference sequence). The CDR3 length is 18 residues. The CDR3 protein is CASSLDSGTLSSYNEQFF. DNA for the CDR3: TGTGCCAGCAGCTTAGATAGCGGGACTTTGAGCTCCTACAATGAGCAGTTCTTC. Filled out from reference TRBV13 and TRBJ2-1, the complete variable domain reads AAGVIQSPRHLIKEKRETATLKCYPIPRHDTVYWYQQGPGQDPQFLISFYEKMQSDKGSIPDRFSAQQFSDYHSELNMSSLELGDSALYFCASSLDSGTLSSYNEQFFGPGTRLTVL.

The chain has TRBV7-2 and TRBJ2-1; TRBD2 matches at 12 bases. The CDR3 contains 15 residues. The germline gives CDR1 SGHTA, CDR2 FQGNSA. With V trimmed by 6 bases and J by 9 bases, 9 bases remained unmatched. Here the CDR3 DNA reads TGTGCCAGCAGACAACGACTAGCGGGAGCTGTTGAGCAGTTCTTC. This translates into CASRQRLAGAVEQFF. The full variable domain, in which reference TRBV7-2 and TRBJ2-1 provide the parts outside the CDR3, is GAGVSQSPSNKVTEKGKDVELRCDPISGHTALYWYRQSLGQGLEFLIYFQGNSAPDKSGLPSDRFSAERTGGSVSTLTIQRTQQEDSAVYLCASRQRLAGAVEQFFGPGTRLTVL.

As concerns this clonotype: This could be a read error, since a much larger clone is one nucleotide away. Because the CDR3 is missing its conserved closing phenylalanine or tryptophan, this is likely a read error. This sequence joins TRBV7-3 and TRBJ2-1; 11 nucleotides line up with TRBD2. The germline gives CDR1 SGHTA, CDR2 FQGTGA. V lost 9 bases to trimming and J lost 5 bases; unmatched junction nucleotides: 6. The CDR3 runs to 14 residues. In nucleotides, the CDR3 is TGTGCCAGTTCGACTAGCGGGACTGACAATGAGCAGTTCTTG. Amino acid sequence: CASSTSGTDNEQFL.

This clonotype has just a few counts. The CDR3: CASSYSSGTLGEQFF. The DNA for the CDR3 is TGTGCCAGCAGTTACTCTTCCGGGACTCTAGGGGAGCAGTTCTTC. The chain couples TRBV6-2 or TRBV6-3 to TRBJ2-1, with D possibly TRBD2 on 6 matching bases. The CDR3 is 15 amino acids. CDR1 is MNHEY, CDR2 SVGEGT, per germline. V was shortened by 0 bases and J by 10 bases, with 16 bases between the two germline ends.

The sample holds many counts of this clonotype. The chain employs TRBV27 and TRBJ2-7; 9 bases fit TRBD1. V lost 2 bases to trimming and J lost 2 bases; unmatched junction nucleotides: 10. The CDR3 covers 17 residues. Germline assignment: CDR1 MNHEY and CDR2 SMNVEV (reference sequence). CDR3 nucleotides: TGTGCCAGCAGTTTACTCCCCGGGACAGGGACAACCTACGAGCAGTACTTC. This translates into CASSLLPGTGTTYEQYF.

This clonotype was seen a few times. This rearrangement joins TRBV5-1 to TRBJ2-1; D not resolved. The CDR3 spans 12 residues. CDR1 SGHRS and CDR2 YFSETQ come from the germline V gene. V was cut by 7 bases and J by 9 bases, with 14 bases left in between. DNA of the CDR3: TGCGCCAGCCAGAGTGGTCTGGGTGAGCAGTTCTTC. Amino acids: CASQSGLGEQFF.

This clonotype was seen a few times. This sequence joins TRBV10-3 and TRBJ2-6; D might be TRBD2 (5 bases). The V end lost 8 bases, the J end lost 0 bases, and 8 bases lay between the germline ends. The germline V gene has CDR1 ENHRY and CDR2 SYGVKD. The CDR3 has 14 amino acids. The CDR3: CAILGSSGANVLTF. CDR3 coding DNA: TGTGCCATCCTAGGGAGCTCTGGGGCCAACGTCCTGACTTTC.

This clonotype came up many times. V and J are TRBV29-1 and TRBJ2-3, with 7 bases that match TRBD2. CDR1 is SQVTM, CDR2 ANQGSEA, per germline. CDR3 length: 15 amino acids. Trimming took 4 bases from V and 3 from J; bases not matched to a gene: 10. The CDR3 is CSVAGGSRVTDTQYF. The CDR3 DNA reads TGCAGCGTTGCTGGCGGGAGTAGGGTAACAGATACGCAGTATTTT.

This chain links TRBV28 with TRBJ1-1; D may be TRBD1 (5 bases). The CDR3 is 14 residues long. Trimming removed 8 bases at V and 6 bases at J, with 19 bases between. Germline V gene data show CDR1 as MDHEN and CDR2 as SYDVKM. CDR3 nucleotide sequence: TGTGCCAGCCGATGGTCTGGGGGAGTAGCTGAAGCTTTCTTT. Translating gives CASRWSGGVAEAFF.

This chain joins TRBV6-5 and TRBJ2-1; D might be TRBD2 (6 bases). V lost 2 bases and J 8 bases, leaving 16 bases between the germline ends. The germline V gene has CDR1 MNHEY and CDR2 SVGAGI. The CDR3 is 15 residues long. The DNA of the CDR3 is TGTGCCAGCAGTTACACCGCTCTACTAGCAGATGAGCAGTTCTTC. Encoded protein: CASSYTALLADEQFF.

V gene TRBV6-5 combines with J gene TRBJ2-1, with TRBD2 matching over 8 bases. CDR3 length: 14 amino acids. The ends lost 2 bases at V and 7 bases at J; junction bases unmatched: 4. Germline V gene lookup returns CDR1 MNHEY and CDR2 SVGAGI. The CDR3 reads CASSYLGLVNEQFF. The CDR3, as DNA: TGTGCCAGCAGTTACCTGGGACTAGTGAATGAGCAGTTCTTC.

This clonotype was seen once. This could be a read error, since a much larger clone is one nucleotide away. Because it lacks the conserved phenylalanine or tryptophan at the end, this CDR3 is likely a read error. The rearrangement links TRBV15 to TRBJ2-3; D possibly corresponds to TRBD2 (5 bases). Germline-derived CDR1 and CDR2 are LNHNV and YYDKDF (reference sequence). This CDR3 has 15 amino acids. V was clipped by 4 bases and J by 0 bases, with 11 bases between them. The CDR3 sequence: CATSKRPTSTDTQYL. CDR3 sequence (DNA): TGTGCCACCAGCAAGCGGCCAACTAGCACAGATACGCAGTATCTT.

This clonotype turned up a few times. The chain employs TRBV20-1 and TRBJ2-7; 12 bases are shared with TRBD2. V gave up 5 bases and J gave up 5 bases; unmatched junction bases: 13. Germline V gene lookup returns CDR1 DFQATT and CDR2 SNEGSKA (reference sequence). The CDR3 contains 16 residues. The CDR3: CSARNPTSGRKNEQYF. CDR3 coding DNA: TGCAGTGCTCGGAATCCTACTAGCGGGAGGAAAAACGAGCAGTACTTC.

This clonotype occurred once. This rearrangement joins TRBV20-1 to TRBJ2-3, with TRBD2 matching over 9 bases. Germline-derived CDR1 and CDR2 are DFQATT and SNEGSKA (reference sequence). The J segment lost 0 bases and the V segment lost 2 bases, leaving 15 bases of the junction unmatched. The CDR3 runs to 19 residues. CDR3 nucleotide sequence: TGCAGTGCTAGAACGGCGGGAGGGGAATCGACTCTCAGCACAGATACGCAGTATTTT. Translation gives CSARTAGGESTLSTDTQYF.

In its sample, this clonotype was seen a few times. The chain joins TRBV6-5 to TRBJ2-7; 9 bases are shared with TRBD2. Trimming took 1 base from V and 3 from J; bases not matched to a gene: 13. CDR1 is MNHEY, CDR2 SVGAGI, per germline. The CDR3 has 18 residues. The DNA for the CDR3 is TGTGCCAGCAGTTACTGGTTGGCTAGCGGGACCTTCCGCTACGAGCAGTACTTC. It encodes CASSYWLASGTFRYEQYF.

This chain uses TRBV7-8 with TRBJ2-7; 11 nucleotides match TRBD2. This CDR3 contains 17 residues. The junction had 8 bases not matched to a gene; V was cut back by 4 bases and J by 0 bases. From germline, CDR1 is SGHVS and CDR2 FQNEAQ. CDR3 amino acids: CASSYSPGLAGSYEQYF. The CDR3 DNA reads TGTGCCAGCAGCTACTCCCCCGGACTAGCGGGCTCCTACGAGCAGTACTTC.